These T cell receptor beta chains were read from a single sample in a study of CD8 T cells in Susac syndrome. TCRdb redid the calling of the immunoSEQ multiplex PCR reads with MiXCR, one entry per CDR3 protein. The sample holds over 150,000 distinct CDR3 sequences, roughly 94% seen once. The specimen sequenced was CD4+ T cells from PBMCs. The receptors stem from a human donor with Susac syndrome. CDR3s include the opening cysteine and the closing phenylalanine or tryptophan. A D gene is named only where the DNA matches it firmly. Clone size is given for some rows only: seen once, a few or many times, or a class if the clone is expanded.

j_call d_call clone_size cdr3_length v_call cdr3_nt cdr3_aa
TRBJ2-6 . . 13 TRBV3-1 TGTGCCAGCAGCCACCTACCGGGACAAGTCCTGACTTTC CASSHLPGQVLTF
TRBJ2-2 . . 14 TRBV7-2 TGTGCCAGCAGCTCGCGCAGGAACACCGGGGAGCTGTTTTTT CASSSRRNTGELFF
TRBJ2-1 . . 12 TRBV6-5 TGTGCCAGCAGTTACGGGGACACGCAGCAGTTCTTC CASSYGDTQQFF
TRBJ2-7 . . 14 TRBV20-1 TGCAGTGCTAGAGGGGAAGTCCCCTCCTACGAGCAGTACTTC CSARGEVPSYEQYF
TRBJ2-1 . . 15 TRBV7-2 TGTGCCAGCAGCTCTCCGGGGGGCCGATACAATGAGCAGTTCTTC CASSSPGGRYNEQFF
TRBJ1-5 . . 17 TRBV27 TGTGCCAGCAGTCCAAACGCAGGGGTTTATAGCAATCAGCCCCAGCATTTT CASSPNAGVYSNQPQHF
TRBJ2-1 TRBD2 . 16 TRBV30 TGTGCCTGGACCGCCTCTGCGGGAGTCGTCCACAATGAGCAGTTCTTC CAWTASAGVVHNEQFF
TRBJ2-7 . . 16 TRBV5-4 TGTGCCAGCAGCTTGGATTCCCCAAACCAGATCCCTAAGCAGTACTTC CASSLDSPNQIPKQYF
TRBJ2-4 . . 15 TRBV3-1 TGTGCCAGCAGCCAAGACACCTTAGCCAAAAACATTCAGTACTTC CASSQDTLAKNIQYF
TRBJ1-1 . . 13 TRBV11-2 TGTGCCAGCAGCTACGACACCCACACTGAAGCTTTCTTT CASSYDTHTEAFF
TRBJ2-3 TRBD2 . 16 TRBV28 TGTGCCAGCAGTCCCGGGACTAGCGGGAGGACAGATACGCAGTATTTT CASSPGTSGRTDTQYF
TRBJ2-5 . . 13 TRBV11-3 TGTGCCAGCAGCTTAGAATCGACAGAGACCCAGTACTTC CASSLESTETQYF
TRBJ2-5 . once 13 TRBV6-2/TRBV6-3 TGTGCCAGCAGTTACTCTCGGGCGGAGACCCAGTACTTC CASSYSRAETQYF
TRBJ2-1 . . 15 TRBV6-1 TGTGCCAGCAGTGAAGTAGGGAGGAATCACAATGAGCAGTTCTTC CASSEVGRNHNEQFF
TRBJ2-5 TRBD1 . 11 TRBV23-1 TGCGCCAGGGACAGGGAAGAGACCCAGTACTTC CARDREETQYF
TRBJ1-1 . . 13 TRBV5-1 TGCGCCAGCAGATTGCAGAGGAACACTGAAGCTTTCTTT CASRLQRNTEAFF
TRBJ2-7 . . 13 TRBV18 TGTGCCAGCTCACCGTCATTAGTATCGAGGGAGTACTTC CASSPSLVSREYF
TRBJ2-1 TRBD2 . 17 TRBV20-1 TGCAGTGCTAGACTAGCGGGGGACACATTCCCCTACAATGAGCAGTTCTTC CSARLAGDTFPYNEQFF
TRBJ2-2 TRBD2 . 16 TRBV20-1 TGCAGTGCTAGAGCCTTAACTAGCGACTACACCGGGGAGCTGTTTTTT CSARALTSDYTGELFF
TRBJ2-5 . . 13 TRBV7-9 TGTGCCAGCAGCTTAGAACTCCAAGAGACCCAGTACTTC CASSLELQETQYF
TRBJ2-5 TRBD2 . 14 TRBV12-3/TRBV12-4 TGTGCCAGCAGTTTCGGGGGGTCTATGGAGACCCAGTACTTC CASSFGGSMETQYF
TRBJ2-2 TRBD2 . 16 TRBV20-1 TGCAGTGCTAGTGCTAGCGGGAGGCCACACACCGGGGAGCTGTTTTTT CSASASGRPHTGELFF
TRBJ1-1 . once 13 TRBV29-1 TGCAGCTTCAGCCCTGCGGCGAACACTGAAGCTTTCTTT CSFSPAANTEAFF
TRBJ1-2 TRBD1 . 15 TRBV12-3/TRBV12-4 TGTGCCAGCAGATCAACTAGACAGGGTTCGGGTGGCTACACCTTC CASRSTRQGSGGYTF
TRBJ2-5 . . 14 TRBV30 TGTGCCTGGAATAAGGGCCCCCCTGGTGAGACCCAGTACTTC CAWNKGPPGETQYF
TRBJ2-7 . once 14 TRBV2 TGTGCCAGCAGTGAGACCACGACCTCCTACGAGCAGTACTTC CASSETTTSYEQYF
TRBJ1-5 TRBD1 . 15 TRBV28 TGTGCCAGCAGTTCCAGACAGGGGAGGAATCAGCCCCAGCATTTT CASSSRQGRNQPQHF
TRBJ1-4 . once 14 TRBV6-6 TGTGCCAGCAGCCAGACAACAACTAATGAAAAACTGTTTTTT CASSQTTTNEKLFF
TRBJ1-1 . few 13 TRBV12-3/TRBV12-4 TGTGCCAGCAGTTTAGCGGAGAACACTGAAGCTTTCTTT CASSLAENTEAFF
TRBJ2-3 . . 17 TRBV6-5 TGTGCCAGCAGTTACGCGTCTAGCGTGAGGAACACAGATACGCAGTATTTT CASSYASSVRNTDTQYF
TRBJ1-1 . . 14 TRBV12-5 TGTGGCTCGGTTTGGGAAGGGGGTGTCACTGAAGCTTTCTTT CGSVWEGGVTEAFF
TRBJ2-2 TRBD2 . 16 TRBV5-1 TGCGCCAGCAGCTTGGGTAGCGGGAGTCGTGCCGGGGAGCTGTTTTTT CASSLGSGSRAGELFF
TRBJ2-1 . . 12 TRBV12-3/TRBV12-4 TGTGCCAGCAGGCCAGGGGTAACTGGGCAGTTCTTC CASRPGVTGQFF
TRBJ1-3 . . 14 TRBV29-1 TGCAGCGTCCTCGCGGACCACTCTGGAAACACCATATATTTT CSVLADHSGNTIYF
TRBJ2-2 . . 13 TRBV7-2 TGTGCCAGCAGCCCCCATGGAACCGGGGAGCTGTTTTTT CASSPHGTGELFF
TRBJ1-1 TRBD1 once 15 TRBV20-1 TGCAGTGCCCCAACGCAGGACAGGGGATACCTGGGCGCTTTCTTT CSAPTQDRGYLGAFF
TRBJ2-1 TRBD2 . 14 TRBV20-1 TGCAGTGCCGAGGCTAGCGGGGGGTTAGGTGAGCAGTTCTTC CSAEASGGLGEQFF
TRBJ2-7 . . 12 TRBV5-1 TGCGCCAGCAGCTTGGAGGGTCACGAGCAGTACTTC CASSLEGHEQYF
TRBJ2-5 TRBD1 . 15 TRBV5-4 TGTGCCAGCAGCTCAAAGGGACAGATCCAAGAGACCCAGTACTTC CASSSKGQIQETQYF
TRBJ1-5 TRBD1 . 17 TRBV6-1 TGTGCCAGCAGTCCCACCTTCGACAGGGCGGTCAATACGCCCCAGCATTTT CASSPTFDRAVNTPQHF
TRBJ2-1 . . 14 TRBV30 TGTGCCTGGAGTGCTGGGGGCTCAGGGAATGAGCAGTTCTTC CAWSAGGSGNEQFF
TRBJ2-5 . once 15 TRBV9 TGTGCCAGCAGCGTAGCCCGGGGGCGCGGGGAGACCCAGTACTTC CASSVARGRGETQYF
TRBJ2-3 TRBD1 . 17 TRBV3-1 TGTGCCAGCAGCCGATCACAGGGGGCTTTATCCACAGATACGCAGTATTTT CASSRSQGALSTDTQYF
TRBJ1-3 . . 13 TRBV30 TGTGCCTGCAATGTTGACATAAGGAACACCATATATTTT CACNVDIRNTIYF
TRBJ1-1 . . 15 TRBV27 TGTGCCAGCAGTGGGATAGGAGGGGGTAGGGCTGAAGCTTTCTTT CASSGIGGGRAEAFF
TRBJ2-1 . . 12 TRBV6-5 TGTGCCAGCAGTCCCCAGGGCGGTGAGCAGTTCTTC CASSPQGGEQFF
TRBJ1-1 . . 12 TRBV28 TGTGCCAGCAGTTTGAGTCGGACTGAAGCTTTCTTT CASSLSRTEAFF
TRBJ1-1 TRBD1 . 15 TRBV2 TGTGCCAGCAGTGACAGGAGGACAGGAAACACTGAAGCTTTCTTT CASSDRRTGNTEAFF
TRBJ2-1 . . 17 TRBV12-3/TRBV12-4 TGTGCCAGCAGTTTAGCTAGAGGCGGGCCCCCTGGCAATGAGCAGTTCTTC CASSLARGGPPGNEQFF
TRBJ2-7 TRBD2 . 17 TRBV4-3 TGCGCCAGCAGCCAAGATTATGGGACTAGCGAACTCTACGAGCAGTACTTC CASSQDYGTSELYEQYF
TRBJ2-7 . . 12 TRBV28 TGTGCCAGCAGTTCGGGGCGCCGGGAGCAGTACTTC CASSSGRREQYF
TRBJ2-1 TRBD2 . 18 TRBV3-1 TGTGCCAGCAGCCAAGATGTGACTAGCGGGAGGAGATACAATGAGCAGTTCTTC CASSQDVTSGRRYNEQFF